Detailed here is one T cell receptor (beta chain). Its specificity is unknown. These data are taken from a study of vaccination effects on CD4 cells after COVID-19. The study, taken as a whole, reports: Healthy vaccinees had only 1 of 255 vaccine-induced clones cross-react with common cold coronaviruses. Vaccine- and infection-induced clones showed marked clonal contraction late following vaccination.

Germline-derived CDR1 and CDR2 are SGHAT and FQNNGV. V was pared by 1 base and J by 5 bases, with 17 bases between. The CDR3 has 16 residues. CD4+ T cell isolation took place after more than eight days of culture. The participants, recipients of two vaccine doses, got either BNT162b2 or mRNA-1273. Assay: immunoSEQ multiplex PCR; the TCRdb copy retains only in-frame clones and omits some. Of 57,000 or so clones listed, just under 80% were seen once; the top ten hold roughly 4.2%. This clonotype originated in a human donor who received a COVID-19 vaccine. Sequences were derived from CD4+ T cells from PBMCs cultured without peptide, sampled after COVID-19 vaccination. The chain combines TRBV11-2 with TRBJ2-5; D is ambiguous. CDR3 in DNA: TGTGCCAGCAGCTTAGGTAGTGGGGTCGCAGTTGAGACCCAGTACTTC. This encodes CASSLGSGVAVETQYF.